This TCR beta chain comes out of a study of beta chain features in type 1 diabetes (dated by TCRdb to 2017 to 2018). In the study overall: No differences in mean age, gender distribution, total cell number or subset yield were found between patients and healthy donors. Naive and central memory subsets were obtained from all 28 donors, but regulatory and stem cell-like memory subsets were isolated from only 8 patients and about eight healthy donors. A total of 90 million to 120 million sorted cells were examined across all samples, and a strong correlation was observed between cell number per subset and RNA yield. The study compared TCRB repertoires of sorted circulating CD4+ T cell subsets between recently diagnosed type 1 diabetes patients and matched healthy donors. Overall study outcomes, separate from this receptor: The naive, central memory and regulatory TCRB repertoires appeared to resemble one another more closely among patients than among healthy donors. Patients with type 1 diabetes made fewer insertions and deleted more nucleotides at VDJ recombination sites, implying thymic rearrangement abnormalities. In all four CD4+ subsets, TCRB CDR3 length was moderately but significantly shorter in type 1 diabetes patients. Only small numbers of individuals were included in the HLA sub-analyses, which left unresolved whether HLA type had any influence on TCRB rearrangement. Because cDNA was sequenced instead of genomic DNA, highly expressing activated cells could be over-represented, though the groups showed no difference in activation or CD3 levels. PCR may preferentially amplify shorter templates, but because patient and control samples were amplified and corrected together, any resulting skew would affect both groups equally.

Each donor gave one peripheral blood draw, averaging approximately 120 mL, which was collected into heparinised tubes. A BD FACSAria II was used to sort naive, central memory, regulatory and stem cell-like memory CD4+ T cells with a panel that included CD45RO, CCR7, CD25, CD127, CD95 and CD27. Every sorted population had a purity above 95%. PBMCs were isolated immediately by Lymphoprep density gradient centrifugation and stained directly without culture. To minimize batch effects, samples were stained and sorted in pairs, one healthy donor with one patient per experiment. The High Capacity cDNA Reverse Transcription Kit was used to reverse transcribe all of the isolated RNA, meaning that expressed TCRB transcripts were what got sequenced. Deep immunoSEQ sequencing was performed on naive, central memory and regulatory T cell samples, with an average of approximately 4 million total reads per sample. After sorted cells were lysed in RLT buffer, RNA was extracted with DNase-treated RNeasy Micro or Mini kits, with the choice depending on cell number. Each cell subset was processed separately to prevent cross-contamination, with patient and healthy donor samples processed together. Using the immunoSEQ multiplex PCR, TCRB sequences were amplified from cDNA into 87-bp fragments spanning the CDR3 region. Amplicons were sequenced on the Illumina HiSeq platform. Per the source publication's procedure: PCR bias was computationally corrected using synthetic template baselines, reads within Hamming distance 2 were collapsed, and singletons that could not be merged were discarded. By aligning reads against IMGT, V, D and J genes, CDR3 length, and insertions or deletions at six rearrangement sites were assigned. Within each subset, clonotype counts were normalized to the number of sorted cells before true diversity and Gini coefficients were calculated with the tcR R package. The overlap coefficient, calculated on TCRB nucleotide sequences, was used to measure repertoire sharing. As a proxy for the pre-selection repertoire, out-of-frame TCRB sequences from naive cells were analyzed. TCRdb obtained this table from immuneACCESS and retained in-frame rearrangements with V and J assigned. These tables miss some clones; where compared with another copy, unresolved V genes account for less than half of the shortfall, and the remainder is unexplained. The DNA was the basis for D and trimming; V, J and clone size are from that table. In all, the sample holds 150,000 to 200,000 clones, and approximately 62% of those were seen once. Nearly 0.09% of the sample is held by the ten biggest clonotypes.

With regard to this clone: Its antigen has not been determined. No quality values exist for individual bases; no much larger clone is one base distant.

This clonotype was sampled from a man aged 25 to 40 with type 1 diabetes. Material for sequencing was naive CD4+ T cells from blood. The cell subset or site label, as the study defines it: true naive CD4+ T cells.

Here the CDR3 is given as CASSFGQVQETQYF. In nucleotide form, the sequence is TGTGCCAGCAGCTTTGGACAGGTCCAAGAGACCCAGTACTTC. The chain links TRBV5-4 with TRBJ2-5; 7 bases in the junction line up with TRBD1. The CDR3 goes from the cysteine to the phenylalanine over 14 residues. The entry retains the CDR3 DNA only, 42 bases that are in frame from base 1. V is cut back by 2 bases and J by 1 base, with 2 bases in the junction unmatched. As encoded in the germline V gene (reference sequence), CDR1 is SGHNT while CDR2 is YYREEE.